This TCR beta chain was captured by sequencing in a study of cytomegalovirus exposure and HLA in healthy donors (dated by TCRdb to about 2017). With respect to the entire study: According to an earlier analysis of 587 of the donors, 150 million to 200 million T cells yielded roughly 100 million unique TCR beta sequences and approximately 300 Gb of sequence data. Approximately 300 gigabases of sequencing data and approximately 93 million unique TCR sequences were included in an early release covering 550 to 650 HLA-typed donors. Of the roughly 430 genotyped donors, 65% to 90% fell in the genetic ancestry cluster associated with self-reported Caucasian donors. The study aimed to test whether signatures of past pathogen exposure could be identified by cataloging public T cell receptors. Using immunosequencing, the study profiled T cell repertoires from about 650 subjects and related those repertoires to cytomegalovirus serostatus. Along with the roughly 700-subject first cohort, a separate validation cohort of around 110 different subjects was used. High-throughput TCR immunosequencing, statistical association of individual TCRs with disease status, and machine learning were combined to predict cytomegalovirus infection status. In a later analysis, previously published TCR beta repertoires from several hundred donors were re-analyzed and high-resolution HLA genotyping was added so that TCR occurrence patterns could be studied. Rather than using new phenotypic data, the later analysis identified candidate immune exposures from TCR beta sequences and from how often those sequences occurred across donors. To decide whether each TCR beta V gene segment behaved as functional or pseudogenic, an earlier analysis of approximately 620 of the donors relied on high-throughput TCR beta sequencing. Donor age, sex, ethnicity and CMV serostatus were compiled alongside the repertoire data. In a later genetic analysis, genome-wide SNP genotypes for about 65% of the 666 donors were used, and that subset was treated as a discovery cohort. Every discovery cohort repertoire had been produced on one sequencing platform. HLA typing included class I and class II loci at four-digit resolution. The number of donors typed differed by locus, with about 629-630 for A, B, C, DRB1 and DQB1, about 500 for DQA1, 606 for DPA1, and around 430 for DPB1. Roughly 5 DR-DQ haplotypes were handled as single units for association and clustering, since linkage in the cohort was strong. Among some 410 genotyped donors of the cohort, an average of about 240,000 unique TCR beta nucleotide sequences were sequenced per donor, roughly a sixth of them non-productive.

The cysteine opens and the phenylalanine closes a CDR3 of 12 amino acids. Left in the record is the CDR3 DNA by itself, 36 bases read in frame from the first base. V is pared back by 8 bases and J by 5 bases, with 12 bases lying between the germline termini. Sequences SNHLY (CDR1) and FYNNEI (CDR2) are obtained from the germline V gene. The cohort consisted of 670 or so healthy bone marrow donors. All cohort members were sampled while nominally healthy, although unrecorded immune exposures were likely present. The donor tested CMV seronegative and was one of the 352 seronegative cohort members. A peripheral blood sample was provided by each donor, and peripheral blood mononuclear cells were used for TCR beta sequencing. The Qiagen DNeasy Blood Extraction Kit was used to extract genomic DNA from the blood cell samples. Remarks on this clone: This receptor's antigen is unknown. No much larger clone exists at a distance of one base, and base qualities are not known. Other DNA sequences in this sample translate to the same CDR3.

The receptor library was made with the immunoSEQ multiplex PCR assay. The multiplex PCR relied on a mix of 60 forward primers for TCR Vbeta segments and 13 reverse primers for TCR Jbeta segments. A multiplex PCR assay on genomic DNA amplified the CDR3 region of rearranged TCR beta genes. Amplified TCR beta libraries were sequenced as 87-base-pair reads on the Illumina HiSeq System. Under the source paper's analysis protocol: Across the 670 or so repertoires, a later analysis counted tens of millions of unique TCR beta chains, about 10 million of which were shared by at least two donors. A nearest-neighbor algorithm error-corrected the raw reads and collapsed the reads into unique sequences, merging closely related sequences to remove PCR and sequencing errors. To assign V, D and J gene segments, CDR3 sequences were aligned to IMGT reference sequences. Each retained sequence needed at least a six-nucleotide match to both a V gene segment and a J gene segment. A rearrangement was called productive if the CDR3 had no stop codons and remained in frame with V and J, and every other rearrangement was called non-productive. CDR3 was defined by IMGT convention, running from the second conserved V-encoded cysteine to the conserved J-encoded phenylalanine. Sequences without an unambiguous match to a single V gene segment were excluded from the earlier analysis of about 630 of the donors. In an earlier analysis of roughly 600 of the donors, a V segment was called functional when productive rearrangements were above 56.7%, and segregating when the standard deviation between donors exceeded 5%. A statistical classification framework was built to diagnose cytomegalovirus status from the catalog of TCR beta chain sequences. A later analysis assigned V and J genes by comparing TCR nucleotide sequences with IMGT/GENE-DB human TR gene sequences. The TCRdist pipeline was used in a later analysis to assign CDR3 sequences and most-parsimonious VDJ recombination scenarios. A later analysis defined each TCR beta chain by its CDR3 amino acid sequence plus V-gene family, and excluded reads lacking a unique V-gene family. In a later analysis, 500 to 650 highly shared, low-generation-probability nucleotide sequences were removed to address suspected cross-contamination and a sequencing artifact. In a later analysis, a clonal expansion index was calculated for each public chain from normalized within-repertoire ranks of inferred template counts. Generation probabilities in a later analysis came from a VDJ recombination model fitted to out-of-frame rearrangements, and those results were checked against IGoR. Hypergeometric tests were used in a later analysis to score TCR-TCR, TCR-HLA and TCR-CMV co-occurrence, with a repertoire-size bias correction applied to the TCR pairs. False discovery rates were estimated in a later analysis by permuting HLA or CMV assignments 20 times. In a later analysis, co-occurring TCRs were grouped using DBSCAN, and TCRdist sequence similarity was added for clustering within HLA-allele-positive subsets. Co-occurrence clustering excluded repertoires with fewer than 30,000 or more than 120,000 public chains, plus five with anomalous nucleotide sharing. Drawn from immuneACCESS, this table holds only the in-frame rearrangements with V and J called that TCRdb kept. Clones are partly lost; checked studies trace under half to an unresolved V gene and leave the rest unexplained. That table furnishes V, J and clone size, whereas the DNA furnished D and trimming. The sample data list approximately 120,000 clones, and about three quarters of these were observed just once. The ten most abundant clones make up roughly 5.9% of the sample.

General conclusions and limits of the study: Most TCR sequences were seen in very few donors, while some public TCRs were found in many individuals. According to a later analysis, TCR association rates differed among HLA loci, with DRB1 alleles showing the most associated TCRs and HLA-C alleles showing the fewest. Broadly in line with IMGT annotations, most TCR beta V segments showed up in productive rearrangements about 87% or about 30% of the time in an earlier analysis of 587 of the donors. Because the 87-base-pair reads could not distinguish some IMGT-functional V segments, including TRBV6-2 and TRBV6-3, those segments were excluded. A further reported finding was that TCR beta sequences accurately predicted the HLA-A and HLA-B alleles for most subjects in the first cohort. In this cohort, only TCR beta chains were sequenced, and detectable features were limited by the absence of alpha or paired-chain data. At a false discovery rate of 0.05, a later analysis linked 16,951 TCR beta sequences to specific HLA alleles. A cluster of highly shared sequence variants was judged likely to be a technical artifact of the sequencing pipeline. The classifier was reported to diagnose cytomegalovirus status with high specificity and sensitivity in both the original and validation cohorts. In a later analysis, HLA-associated TCR beta chains showed more clonal expansion and lower generation probabilities than non-associated chains that were equally common. In a later genetic analysis, a missense DCLRE1C variant was associated with V-gene and J-gene trimming of TCR beta chains, and the association was replicated in an independent cohort. The authors suggested that the approach could potentially be generalized to other disease states and immunological phenotypes. Presence/absence analyses assumed roughly uniform sequencing depth across donors, an assumption that may not hold. For the cohort, immune exposure information was limited to CMV serostatus. Because counts were too low, approximately 18 rarely observed V segments, including chromosome 9 orphons, were excluded from the earlier analysis of 500 to 700 of the donors. According to a later analysis, most CMV-associated TCR beta chains appeared to be HLA-restricted, and the HLA associations seemed to be driven largely by CMV exposure. When HLA alleles, especially DR and DQ, strongly co-occurred, TCR associations were difficult to assign to individual alleles. According to a later analysis, parvovirus B19, influenza, CMV and Epstein-Barr virus appeared linked to several top co-occurrence clusters. In vitro tests confirmed that three of the cytomegalovirus-associated TCR beta chains recognize cytomegalovirus antigens. Linkage disequilibrium might explain the correlated functional status among segregating V segments, but an unknown experimental factor could not be ruled out. The study listed approximately 150 TCR beta chains as associated with cytomegalovirus. Because HLA typing was unavailable for some donors at each locus, only the typed subset was used in association tests. Compared with the roughly 710-donor mean, donors in an Asian-associated ancestry cluster had fewer N-insertions in productive TCRs, according to a later genetic analysis.

This chain joins TRBV2 to TRBJ1-1, with TRBD1 perhaps the D gene, on 5 matching bases. The sequencing input was PBMCs. This TCR was sampled from a woman between 40 and 55 years old in good health and CMV-seronegative. Read as DNA, the sequence is TGTGCCAGCTCTGGGGGAGGGACTGAAGCTTTCTTT. The encoded protein is CASSGGGTEAFF.